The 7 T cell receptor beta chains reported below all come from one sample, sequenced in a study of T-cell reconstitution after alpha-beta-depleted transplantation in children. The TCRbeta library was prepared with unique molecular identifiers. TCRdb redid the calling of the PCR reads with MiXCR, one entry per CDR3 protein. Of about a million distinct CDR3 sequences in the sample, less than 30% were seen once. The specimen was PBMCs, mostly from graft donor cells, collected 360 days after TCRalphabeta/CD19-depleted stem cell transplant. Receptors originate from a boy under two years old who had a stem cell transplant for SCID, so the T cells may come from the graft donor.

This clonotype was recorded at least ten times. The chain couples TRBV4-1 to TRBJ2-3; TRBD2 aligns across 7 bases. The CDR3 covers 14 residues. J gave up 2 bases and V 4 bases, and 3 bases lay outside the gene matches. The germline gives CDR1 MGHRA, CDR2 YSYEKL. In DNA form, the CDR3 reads TGCGCCAGCAGCCCGGGACTACCCACAGATACGCAGTATTTT. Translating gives CASSPGLPTDTQYF.

For the CDR3, the DNA is TGTGCCAGCAGCTTAATTGCGACTGAAGCTTTCTTT. Translating gives CASSLIATEAFF. The chain recombines TRBV7-6 with TRBJ1-1; D not certain. CDR3 length: 12 amino acids. Germline V CDR1 and CDR2: SGHVS, FNYEAQ. Trimming removed 2 bases at V and 5 bases at J, with 6 bases between.

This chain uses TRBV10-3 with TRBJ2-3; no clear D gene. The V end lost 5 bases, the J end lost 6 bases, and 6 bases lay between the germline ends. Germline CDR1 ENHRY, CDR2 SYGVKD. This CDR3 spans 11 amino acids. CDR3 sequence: CAISRSDTQYF. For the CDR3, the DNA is TGTGCCATCAGTCGAAGCGATACGCAGTATTTT.

The CDR3 coding sequence is TGCAGTGCTAGAGGGGTCGGCTCCCAAGAGACCCAGTACTTC. This codes for CSARGVGSQETQYF. The chain combines TRBV20-1 with TRBJ2-5, with unresolved D. CDR1 is DFQATT, CDR2 SNEGSKA, per germline (reference sequence). V dropped 1 base and J dropped 1 base, with 10 bases sitting between them. The CDR3 contains 14 residues.

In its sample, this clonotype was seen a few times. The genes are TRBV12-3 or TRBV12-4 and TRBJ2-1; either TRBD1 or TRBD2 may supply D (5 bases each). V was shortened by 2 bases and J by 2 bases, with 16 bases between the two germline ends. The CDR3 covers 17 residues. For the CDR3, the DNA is TGTGCCAGCAGTTTAATGGCGAGGGGCTTAGCCTACAATGAGCAGTTCTTC. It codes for CASSLMARGLAYNEQFF.

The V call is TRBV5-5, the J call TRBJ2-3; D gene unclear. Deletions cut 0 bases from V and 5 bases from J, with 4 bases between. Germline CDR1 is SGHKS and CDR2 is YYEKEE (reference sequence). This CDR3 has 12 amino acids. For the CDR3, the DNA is TGTGCCAGCAGCTTGGTGATAGATACGCAGTATTTT. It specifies CASSLVIDTQYF.

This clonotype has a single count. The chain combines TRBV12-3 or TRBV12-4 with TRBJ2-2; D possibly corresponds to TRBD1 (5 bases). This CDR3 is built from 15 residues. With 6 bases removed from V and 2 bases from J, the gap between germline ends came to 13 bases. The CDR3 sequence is CASSRVAPNTGELFF. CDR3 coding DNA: TGTGCCAGCAGCAGGGTTGCGCCTAACACCGGGGAGCTGTTTTTT.